This T cell receptor beta chain was documented in a study of cytomegalovirus exposure and HLA in healthy donors. Study in general: A prior study identified approximately 120 million unique TCR beta sequences from roughly 180 million T cells.

CDR3 length equals 14 residues. J lost 3 bases, V lost 7 bases, and 4 bases had no gene match. Germline lookup yields CDR1 MDHEN and CDR2 SYDVKM. PCR amplification relied on 60 Vbeta primers (plus 13 Jbeta primers). Sequenced by immunoSEQ multiplex PCR; TCRdb stores in-frame clones only, minus some. The table records around 110,000 clones, around three quarters of them present only once. The sample comprised PBMCs. This sequence joins TRBV28 and TRBJ2-1; 9 bases map to TRBD1. This receptor was obtained from a woman aged 50 to 65 in good health and CMV-seropositive. The CDR3 bases are TGTGCCAGCACCACAGGGGGCAACTACAATGAGCAGTTCTTC. Amino acids: CASTTGGNYNEQFF.